This paragraph covers one T cell receptor (beta chain) sequence. Antigen specificity is unknown. This sample is drawn from a study of vaccination and CD4 T cells after COVID-19. At the level of the study: In culture, cells were exposed to overlapping spike peptides from SARS-CoV-2, HCoV-NL63, HCoV-OC43 and HCoV-229E. Study-wide results and limits: Spike mono-reactivity was found in 304 of the 307 vaccine-specific clones identified in convalescent patients.

As for treatment: roughly 11-day PBMC culture with coronavirus spike peptide pools or control peptides (ViraFEST assay). Expanded clonotypes were found by TCR sequencing after peptide-pool stimulation (ViraFEST). Every well contained over 1.5 million PBMCs, which were grown with around 9.8 IU/ml IL-2 and about 9.5 ug/ml peptide pools. The ends were cut back, 0 bases at V and 4 bases at J, with 10 bases in the middle. This CDR3 region has 14 residues. CDR1 is SGDLS and CDR2 is YYNGEE in the germline V gene. The Oncomine TCR Beta short-read assay sequenced DNA from cultured CD4+ T cells. TCRdb fed the PCR reads into MiXCR, producing one record per CDR3 protein. Of 7,500 to 10,000 distinct CDR3 sequences in the sample, roughly two thirds were seen once.

The TCR was taken from a human donor who had recovered from COVID-19. The chain recombines TRBV9 with TRBJ1-1; no clear D gene. The sequenced sample consisted of CD4+ T cells from blood, cultured in vitro. The CDR3 spells CASSVASKGTEAFF. In DNA, the CDR3 is TGTGCCAGCAGCGTAGCGAGTAAGGGCACTGAAGCTTTCTTT.